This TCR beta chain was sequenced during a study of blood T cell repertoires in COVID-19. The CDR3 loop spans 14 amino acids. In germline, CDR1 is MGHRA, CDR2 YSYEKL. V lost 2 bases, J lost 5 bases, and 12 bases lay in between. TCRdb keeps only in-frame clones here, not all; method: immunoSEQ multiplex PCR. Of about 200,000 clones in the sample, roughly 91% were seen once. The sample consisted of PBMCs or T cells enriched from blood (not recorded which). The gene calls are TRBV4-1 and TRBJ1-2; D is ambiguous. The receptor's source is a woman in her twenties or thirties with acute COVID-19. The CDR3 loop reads CASSQTTGSYGYTF. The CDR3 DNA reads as TGCGCCAGCAGCCAAACGACGGGATCTTATGGCTACACCTTC.